Below are 32 T cell receptor beta chains sequenced from a single sample in a study of radiation and T cells in renal cell carcinoma. Profiling relied on immunoSEQ multiplex PCR, and the TCRdb table lists in-frame clones only, not all of them. In the table there are about 7,900 clones, less than 75% of which are singletons. The treatment is: treatment-naive control, cytoreductive nephrectomy. Material: tumor tissue, obtained from a patient whose treatment was nephrectomy without radiotherapy. These receptors were collected from a woman between 65 and 79 years old with renal cell carcinoma.

This rearrangement joins TRBV5-4 to TRBJ2-3, with TRBD2 as a possible D gene (5 bases). This CDR3 has 16 amino acids. Trimming left V 2 bases short and J 1 base short, with 14 bases between. Germline V gene lookup returns CDR1 SGHNT and CDR2 YYREEE (reference sequence). CDR3 amino acids: CASSFEGRAGTDTQYF. DNA of the CDR3: TGTGCCAGCAGCTTTGAGGGCCGGGCAGGCACAGATACGCAGTATTTT. Based on the CDR3 plus reference TRBV5-4 and TRBJ2-3, the full variable domain is ETGVTQSPTHLIKTRGQQVTLRCSSQSGHNTVSWYQQALGQGPQFIFQYYREEENGRGNFPPRFSGLQFPNYSSELNVNALELDDSALYLCASSFEGRAGTDTQYFGPGTRLTVL.

The genes are TRBV5-1 and TRBJ2-5, with D uncertain. Germline V gene lookup returns CDR1 SGHRS and CDR2 YFSETQ. The CDR3 sequence is 13 residues long. Trimming stripped 0 bases from V and 1 base from J, with 4 bases between. The DNA of the CDR3 is TGCGCCAGCAGCTTGGGGCTCCAAGAGACCCAGTACTTC. It is translated as CASSLGLQETQYF.

The V call is TRBV5-1, the J call TRBJ2-7; 9 positions match TRBD1. Per the germline V gene, CDR1 is SGHRS and CDR2 is YFSETQ. The junction had 6 bases not matched to a gene; V was cut back by 2 bases and J by 6 bases. CDR3 length: 14 amino acids. CDR3 in amino acids: CASSLTGTGTEQYF. The CDR3 DNA reads as TGCGCCAGCAGCTTAACCGGGACAGGGACCGAGCAGTACTTC.

V is TRBV29-1 and J is TRBJ1-2, with D perhaps matching TRBD1 (6 bases). The CDR3 spans 11 residues. Trimming stripped 5 bases from V and 8 bases from J, with 12 bases between. Germline CDR1 reads SQVTM; CDR2 reads ANQGSEA. DNA for the CDR3: TGCAGCGTTACTCCCGGGACAGGCTACACCTTC. This sequence encodes CSVTPGTGYTF. The variable domain in full, completed from reference TRBV29-1 and TRBJ1-2, reads SAVISQKPSRDICQRGTSLTIQCQVDSQVTMMFWYRQQPGQSLTLIATANQGSEATYESGFVIDKFPISRPNLTFSTLTVSNMSPEDSSIYLCSVTPGTGYTFGSGTRLTVV.

CDR3 coding DNA: TGTGCCAGCAGCTCAGGCAGGGGTACAGATACGCAGTATTTT. Translating gives CASSSGRGTDTQYF. The chain carries TRBV7-6 and TRBJ2-3, with TRBD1 as a possible D gene (6 bases). V shed 4 bases and J shed 3 bases, with 11 bases lying between them. This CDR3 is 14 amino acids long. Germline values: CDR1 SGHVS, CDR2 FNYEAQ.

The chain combines TRBV7-2 with TRBJ2-7; D possibly matches TRBD1 or TRBD2 (6 bases each). The CDR3 spans 14 residues. From germline, CDR1 is SGHTA and CDR2 FQGNSA. Trimming removed 1 base at V and 7 bases at J, with 14 bases between. CDR3 sequence (DNA): TGTGCCAGCAGCTTAGTAGGGGGGCGAGGGGAGCAGTACTTC. The encoded protein is CASSLVGGRGEQYF. The full variable domain, rest sourced from reference TRBV7-2 and TRBJ2-7, is GAGVSQSPSNKVTEKGKDVELRCDPISGHTALYWYRQSLGQGLEFLIYFQGNSAPDKSGLPSDRFSAERTGGSVSTLTIQRTQQEDSAVYLCASSLVGGRGEQYFGPGTRLTVT.

The genes are TRBV5-1 and TRBJ1-3; D may be TRBD1 (5 bases). CDR3 size: 13 residues. CDR1 is SGHRS, CDR2 YFSETQ, per germline. V shed 4 bases and J shed 8 bases, with 13 bases lying between them. CDR3 sequence (DNA): TGCGCCAGCAGCCCGGGGGTATCAGACACCATATATTTT. Translating it yields CASSPGVSDTIYF.

The table lists this clone with a few counts. J is TRBJ2-2 and V is TRBV27; 8 bases are a match to TRBD1. The CDR3 runs 17 residues. From germline, CDR1 is MNHEY and CDR2 SMNVEV (reference sequence). V shed 6 bases and J 2 bases; nucleotides not matched to a gene: 11. CDR3 residues: CASRDRSTGANTGELFF. DNA for the CDR3: TGTGCCAGCAGGGACCGTTCGACAGGGGCCAACACCGGGGAGCTGTTTTTT.

The chain joins TRBV18 to TRBJ1-2, with D perhaps TRBD1 (5 bases). V lost 7 bases and J 6 bases, leaving 15 bases between the germline ends. Germline V CDR1 and CDR2: KGHSH, LQKENI. The CDR3 is 13 residues long. The DNA of the CDR3 is TGTGCCAGCTTCCGCCGGGGCGCGGATGGCTACACCTTC. It encodes CASFRRGADGYTF.

The chain couples TRBV7-8 to TRBJ2-7; 9 bases fit TRBD1. Germline V CDR1 and CDR2: SGHVS, FQNEAQ. The ends lost 3 bases at V and 6 bases at J; junction bases unmatched: 3. This CDR3 spans 13 amino acids. CDR3 nucleotide sequence: TGTGCCAGCAGCTTCGGACAGGGGAGCGAGCAGTACTTC. It translates to CASSFGQGSEQYF.

The chain carries TRBV10-3 and TRBJ2-1; 7 bases agree with TRBD2. From germline, CDR1 is ENHRY and CDR2 SYGVKD. The junction had 13 bases not matched to a gene; V was cut back by 10 bases and J by 10 bases. The CDR3 length is 13 residues. As DNA, the CDR3 is TGTGCCACCGGCCGGGGGGAGGTGACCGAGCAGTTCTTC. This translates into CATGRGEVTEQFF.

The sample holds one count of this clone. This chain joins TRBV7-2 and TRBJ1-2; D not resolved. This CDR3 spans 14 amino acids. The V gene's germline CDR1 is SGHTA and CDR2 FQGNSA. Deletions cut 1 base from V and 3 bases from J, with 9 bases between. CDR3 bases: TGTGCCAGCAGCTTAGGTGGCGGGGACTATGGCTACACCTTC. It translates to CASSLGGGDYGYTF.

This CDR3 reads CASSSLYEQYF. Written as DNA, the CDR3 is TGTGCCAGCAGTTCCCTTTACGAGCAGTACTTC. The V gene is TRBV2, the J gene TRBJ2-7; D not resolved. This CDR3 spans 11 amino acids. Per the germline V gene, CDR1 is SNHLY and CDR2 is FYNNEI. V lost 5 bases to trimming and J lost 4 bases, with 6 bases between them.

This chain links TRBV19 with TRBJ2-1, with TRBD1 as a possible D gene (5 bases). CDR3 length: 14 residues. V shed 6 bases and J shed 0 bases, with 9 bases lying between them. Germline V gene sequence: CDR1 LNHDA, CDR2 SQIVND (reference sequence). The CDR3 bases are TGTGCCAGTAGGGACAAAAGCTCCTACAATGAGCAGTTCTTC. Protein product: CASRDKSSYNEQFF. Drawing the rest from reference TRBV19 and TRBJ2-1, the complete variable domain is DGGITQSPKYLFRKEGQNVTLSCEQNLNHDAMYWYRQDPGQGLRLIYYSQIVNDFQKGDIAEGYSVSREKKESFPLTVTSAQKNPTAFYLCASRDKSSYNEQFFGPGTRLTVL.

This rearrangement joins TRBV6-5 to TRBJ1-1; D remains ambiguous. Germline CDR1 and CDR2: MNHEY and SVGAGI. The ends were cut back, 5 bases at V and 1 base at J, with 11 bases in the middle. The CDR3 runs 14 residues. The CDR3 region has the DNA TGTGCCAGCAGTCCAAACAGACAGAACACTGAAGCTTTCTTT. Amino acids: CASSPNRQNTEAFF.

Here the CDR3 DNA reads TGCGCCAGCAGTCTCAGTTTGGGTTCCGAGCAGTACTTC. Translated, it gives CASSLSLGSEQYF. This rearrangement joins TRBV23-1 to TRBJ2-7; D is undetermined. TRBV23-1 is classed as an ORF, of uncertain function. The CDR3 totals 13 residues. V lost 4 bases to trimming and J lost 6 bases, with 13 bases between them.

The chain employs TRBV7-9 and TRBJ2-3; D is perhaps TRBD1 or TRBD2 (5 bases each). Germline assignment: CDR1 SEHNR and CDR2 FQNEAQ (reference sequence). CDR3 length: 15 residues. V lost 5 bases to trimming and J lost 4 bases, with 16 bases between them. CDR3 coding DNA: TGTGCCAGCAGCCCCTGGGACCTGGGGGCAGATACGCAGTATTTT. Its protein product is CASSPWDLGADTQYF.

The chain couples TRBV7-8 to TRBJ1-2; a possible D gene is TRBD1 (6 bases). Germline CDR1 reads SGHVS; CDR2 reads FQNEAQ. There are 15 residues in the CDR3. V was shortened by 4 bases and J by 5 bases, with 17 bases between the two germline ends. This CDR3 is CASSSQVRQEYGYTF. The CDR3 DNA reads as TGTGCCAGCAGCTCCCAAGTAAGACAGGAGTATGGCTACACCTTC.

This clone is deemed large. In DNA, the CDR3 is TGTGCCAGCAGCCCCACGGCAGGGATGAACACTGAAGCTTTCTTT. It codes for CASSPTAGMNTEAFF. The rearrangement links TRBV7-3 to TRBJ1-1; D may be TRBD1 (5 bases). Germline CDR1 and CDR2: SGHTA and FQGTGA. Trimming took off 5 bases at V and 0 bases at J, with 13 bases between the two ends. CDR3 length: 15 residues. The full variable domain, in which reference TRBV7-3 and TRBJ1-1 provide the parts outside the CDR3, is GAGVSQTPSNKVTEKGKYVELRCDPISGHTALYWYRQSLGQGPEFLIYFQGTGAADDSGLPNDRFFAVRPEGSVSTLKIQRTERGDSAVYLCASSPTAGMNTEAFFGQGTRLTVV.

V is TRBV10-3 and J is TRBJ1-2; D possibly corresponds to TRBD1 (6 bases). There are 16 residues in the CDR3. V dropped 3 bases and J dropped 6 bases, with 20 bases sitting between them. In germline, CDR1 is ENHRY, CDR2 SYGVKD. CDR3 loop: CAISDPPGGGLDGYTF. CDR3 nucleotides: TGTGCCATCAGTGACCCCCCCGGGGGCGGGCTGGATGGCTACACCTTC.

To note about this clone: A far larger clone is one base from this, pointing to a likely read error. The same CDR3 is also encoded by other DNA sequences in this sample. The chain joins TRBV5-4 to TRBJ2-1, with TRBD2 as a possible D gene (5 bases). The V gene lost 4 bases and the J gene lost 10 bases, with 21 bases spanning the gap. The CDR3 length is 15 residues. The germline V gene has CDR1 SGHNT and CDR2 YYREEE (reference sequence). The CDR3 bases are TGTGCCAGCAGCGTGACCGACTCACTAGTAAGCGAGCAGTTCTTC. Its translation: CASSVTDSLVSEQFF.

The V and J genes are TRBV5-6 and TRBJ1-5; D ambiguous. The V end lost 7 bases, the J end lost 4 bases, and 9 bases lay between the germline ends. Germline assignment: CDR1 SGHDT and CDR2 YYEEEE. This CDR3 has 12 residues. CDR3 in DNA: TGTGCCAGCTCTAGCGGGAATCAGCCCCAGCATTTT. Protein sequence: CASSSGNQPQHF. Drawing the rest from reference TRBV5-6 and TRBJ1-5, the complete variable domain is DAGVTQSPTHLIKTRGQQVTLRCSPKSGHDTVSWYQQALGQGPQFIFQYYEEEERQRGNFPDRFSGHQFPNYSSELNVNALLLGDSALYLCASSSGNQPQHFGDGTRLSIL.

There are a few counts of this clone. The chain is built from TRBV6-5 and TRBJ2-5, with 9 bases aligning to TRBD1. CDR1 is MNHEY and CDR2 is SVGAGI in the germline V gene. There are 15 residues in the CDR3. The J segment lost 2 bases and the V segment lost 5 bases, leaving 6 bases of the junction unmatched. CDR3 protein: CASSTGTGLQETQYF. The CDR3 nucleotides read TGTGCCAGCAGTACCGGGACAGGGTTACAAGAGACCCAGTACTTC.

The chain couples TRBV6-5 to TRBJ1-2, with D unclear. The germline V gene encodes CDR1 MNHEY and CDR2 SVGAGI. The CDR3 spans 15 residues. The ends were cut back, 10 bases at V and 4 bases at J, with 22 bases in the middle. CDR3 in amino acids: CAKTGGPRSFYGYTF. CDR3 DNA: TGTGCCAAGACGGGAGGCCCCCGGTCTTTCTATGGCTACACCTTC.

This chain joins TRBV5-8 and TRBJ2-7, with D tentatively TRBD2 (6 bases). Germline V lookup: CDR1 SGHTS, CDR2 YDEGEE. The CDR3 is made up of 13 amino acids. V was cut by 4 bases and J by 6 bases, with 14 bases left in between. The CDR3 loop is CASSPDRRAEQYF. CDR3 nucleotide sequence: TGTGCCAGCAGCCCGGATAGGAGGGCCGAGCAGTACTTC.

This chain links TRBV5-6 with TRBJ2-3; TRBD1 matches 12 bases. The V gene's germline CDR1 is SGHDT and CDR2 YYEEEE. J lost 6 bases, V lost 9 bases, and 8 bases had no gene match. The CDR3 contains 14 residues. CDR3 sequence: CAMSGQGAKDTQYF. In DNA, the CDR3 is TGTGCCATGTCGGGACAGGGGGCGAAGGATACGCAGTATTTT.

The V and J genes are TRBV5-5 and TRBJ1-2; 7 nucleotides match TRBD1. The CDR3 extends over 14 amino acids. The junction had 6 bases not matched to a gene; V was cut back by 1 base and J by 6 bases. CDR1 and CDR2 from the germline V gene are SGHKS and YYEKEE (reference sequence). The CDR3 nucleotides read TGTGCCAGCAGCTTGAAACAGGGGAATCATGGCTACACCTTC. Its translation: CASSLKQGNHGYTF.

The chain carries TRBV14 and TRBJ2-7; 8 nucleotides agree with TRBD2. The J segment lost 6 bases and the V segment lost 2 bases, leaving 9 bases of the junction unmatched. There are 15 residues in the CDR3. Per the germline V gene, CDR1 is SGHDN and CDR2 is FVKESK. In nucleotides, the CDR3 is TGTGCCAGCAGCCAACCCCGGGGGGGCCTTGCCGAGCAGTACTTC. Translated: CASSQPRGGLAEQYF.

This chain joins TRBV7-9 and TRBJ2-7, with 8 bases fitting TRBD1. The CDR3 loop spans 13 amino acids. CDR1 and CDR2 (germline): SEHNR, FQNEAQ (reference sequence). The ends lost 4 bases at V and 5 bases at J; junction bases unmatched: 4. CDR3: CASSSAQGDEQYF. CDR3 sequence (DNA): TGTGCCAGCAGCTCCGCACAGGGGGACGAGCAGTACTTC.

The genes are TRBV7-2 and TRBJ2-4; D gene uncertain. The CDR3 is made up of 13 amino acids. Germline CDR1 SGHTA, CDR2 FQGNSA. V lost 0 bases and J lost 5, with 5 bases in between. In DNA, the CDR3 is TGTGCCAGCAGCTTAGCGCAACAAAACATTCAGTACTTC. As protein: CASSLAQQNIQYF.

CDR3 residues: CASYTSYTDTQYF. The DNA of the CDR3 is TGTGCCAGCTACACCTCATACACAGATACGCAGTATTTT. The V gene is TRBV7-9, the J gene TRBJ2-3, with D unresolved. In germline, CDR1 is SEHNR, CDR2 FQNEAQ (reference sequence). V lost 8 bases, J lost 2 bases, and 11 bases lay in between. This CDR3 region has 13 residues.

This clone was counted between two and nine times. V usage is TRBV5-1 and J usage is TRBJ2-7, with 11 bases lining up with TRBD1. This CDR3 comprises 16 residues. The V and J ends lost 3 bases and 7 bases, in that order; junction bases with no gene match: 12. Per germline, CDR1 SGHRS and CDR2 YFSETQ. The CDR3 DNA is TGCGCCAGCAGCTGGTCCTGGGACAGGGGGGCTAGTGAGCAGTACTTC. Encoded protein: CASSWSWDRGASEQYF.